Below, one T cell receptor beta chain is given with its context. Its specificity is unknown. Data came from immunoSEQ multiplex PCR; TCRdb stores just in-frame clones and leaves some out. The sample holds about 160,000 clones, roughly 87% seen once. V shed 0 bases and J shed 8 bases, with 11 bases lying between them. The length of the CDR3 is 14 residues. The V gene's germline CDR1 is MRHNA and CDR2 SNTAGT. The data belong to a study of T cell responses to AZD1222 COVID-19 vaccine. Across the whole study: The study pooled second doses at about 4 or about 12 weeks. Study-level results: Clonal diversity may have been underestimated in mostly white British donors. Sampled repertoires all dated from after the peak T cell response. Recipients of two AZD1222 doses showed rising Spike-specific TCR breadth and depth.

This sequence joins TRBV6-4 and TRBJ2-1, with D uncertain. The TCR comes from an adult in good health. The sample was peripheral blood, taken on day 0 of AZD1222 vaccination. The chain's CDR3 is CASSDSAQPDEQFF. The CDR3 nucleotides read TGTGCCAGCAGTGACTCTGCCCAACCGGATGAGCAGTTCTTC.